Below, one T cell receptor (beta chain) is given with its context. What it recognizes is unknown. Profiling relied on immunoSEQ multiplex PCR, and the TCRdb table lists in-frame clones only, not all of them. Of around 40,000 clones detected, roughly 80% appear once; the ten largest clones hold less than 6%. The sample is drawn from a study of immune evolution from preneoplasia to lung adenocarcinoma. Study information: HLA loss of heterozygosity: approximately 7.5% AIS, about 15% MIA, around 35% ADC, none AAH.

Histologic diagnosis was independently verified by two lung pathologists. Study-wide findings and caveats: Normal lung had the highest top T cell clone frequencies.

The germline CDR1 and CDR2 sequences are MNHEY and SMNVEV (reference sequence). The ends were cut back, 6 bases at V and 0 bases at J, with 14 bases in the middle. The CDR3 loop spans 15 amino acids. The sequenced sample was FFPE invasive lung adenocarcinoma tissue. This TCR was sampled from a person in their sixties or seventies with lung adenocarcinoma. This sequence joins TRBV27 and TRBJ1-1; D is perhaps TRBD1 (6 bases). The CDR3: CASRPQQGLNTEAFF. The CDR3 coding sequence is TGTGCCAGCAGGCCACAACAGGGCCTGAACACTGAAGCTTTCTTT.